This record covers a single T cell receptor (beta chain). Per germline, CDR1 LNHDA and CDR2 SQIVND (reference sequence). This CDR3 comprises 17 residues. V was trimmed by 3 bases and J by 1 base, leaving 18 bases between them. Universal primer sites and UMIs were introduced during 5'RACE template-switching synthesis of TCR cDNA. A single record per CDR3 protein comes from TCRdb applying MiXCR to the 5' RACE reads. The sample contains approximately 600,000 distinct CDR3 sequences, 9% to 15% of which appear only once. This record comes from a study of T cells after yellow fever vaccination. This TCR was sampled from a man aged 30 to 39 who received the YFV17D yellow fever vaccine. Sequenced material: PBMCs, taken on the day of the yellow fever booster vaccination. This chain links TRBV19 with TRBJ1-1, with D hard to call. The CDR3 spells CASSILGDIGRNTEAFF. In DNA form, the CDR3 reads TGTGCCAGTAGTATTCTTGGGGATATAGGTCGGAACACTGAAGCTTTCTTT.